The clone carrying this T cell receptor beta chain appeared a few times. Germline assignment: CDR1 LGHNA and CDR2 YSLEER. Trimming cost V 0 bases and J 6 bases; bases outside gene matches: 12. CDR3 length: 18 amino acids. MiXCR, run by TCRdb on the RT-PCR reads, gives a single entry per CDR3 protein. The table has 550,000 to 750,000 distinct CDR3 sequences, 14% seen once. This rearrangement joins TRBV4-3 to TRBJ2-7; TRBD2 matches 12 bases. The origin of this receptor is a female donor in good health, serving as a healthy control. The sample consisted of memory CD4+ T cells from blood. CDR3: CASSQDNPRTSGKGEQYF. CDR3 nucleotides: TGCGCCAGCAGCCAAGATAACCCACGGACTAGCGGGAAAGGCGAGCAGTACTTC.